The sample holds a few counts of the clone carrying this T cell receptor (beta chain). Antigen specificity is unknown. The authors ran a second PCR of roughly 6 to 12 cycles using a sample-barcoded 5' primer and a J-beta primer mix. TCRdb reanalysed the 5' RACE reads using MiXCR and keeps one entry per CDR3 protein. The profile shows about 1 million distinct CDR3 sequences, 45% of them singletons. Donors each provided about 10 milliliters of peripheral blood. This specimen belongs to a study of blood T cells in healthy people across ages. Study information: Template switching picked up about one barcoded beta molecule for each two T cells.

The study, taken as a whole, reports: Roughly linearly, TCR beta diversity per million T cells fell as age increased.

The CDR3 spans 16 residues. Germline V gives CDR1 MNHEY, CDR2 SVGAGI. Unmatched junction bases numbered 3, after V lost 2 bases and J lost 0 bases. V usage is TRBV6-5 and J usage is TRBJ1-2; 10 bases line up with TRBD1. The sequence derives from a woman in her sixties or seventies in good health. The sequenced material came from blood. In nucleotides, the CDR3 is TGTGCCAGCAGTTACCGGACAGGGGGAACTAACTATGGCTACACCTTC. Protein product: CASSYRTGGTNYGYTF.